These 23 T cell receptor beta chains were sequenced from one sample in a study of metastatic and nonmetastatic thyroid tumors. Treatment of any kind had been given to no patient before thyroid surgery. TCRdb used MiXCR to call clones anew from the PCR reads. Counted here are 20,000 to 25,000 clones, roughly 20% occurring once; the ten biggest clones make up roughly 4.3%. The specimen was adjacent normal tissue. The receptors derive from a female donor with papillary thyroid cancer or a benign thyroid nodule (not recorded which). Some clones in this sample may be carry-over from other donors' samples.

This clone has more than one count but fewer than ten. The rearrangement uses TRBV7-3 and TRBJ2-2; a possible D gene is TRBD2 (6 bases). CDR1 is SGHTA, CDR2 FQGTGA, per germline. The CDR3 contains 15 residues. V gave up 4 bases and J gave up 6 bases, with 15 bases separating them. The DNA for the CDR3 is TGTGCCAGCAGCTCCTTCGCAGGGAGGTCCGGGGAGCTGTTTTTT. It yields the protein CASSSFAGRSGELFF.

This clone came up many times. CDR3 amino acids: CASSLGGRGYEQYF. For the CDR3, the DNA is TGTGCCAGCAGCTTAGGGGGGAGGGGTTACGAGCAGTACTTC. The chain uses TRBV7-8 and TRBJ2-7; 7 bases are a match to TRBD2. The V segment lost 1 base and the J segment 4 bases; nucleotides outside the gene matches: 4. The CDR3 consists of 14 residues. The germline V gene has CDR1 SGHVS and CDR2 FQNEAQ. Full variable domain (missing parts from reference TRBV7-8 and TRBJ2-7): GAGVSQSPRYKVAKRGQDVALRCDPISGHVSLFWYQQALGQGPEFLTYFQNEAQLDKSGLPSDRFFAERPEGSVSTLKIQRTQQEDSAVYLCASSLGGRGYEQYFGPGTRLTVT.

This clone has at least ten counts. The rearrangement uses TRBV7-8 and TRBJ2-2; D is ambiguous. This CDR3 has 12 amino acids. The germline V gene has CDR1 SGHVS and CDR2 FQNEAQ. The germline V and J ends were trimmed by 5 bases and 2 bases, with 3 bases remaining between them. CDR3 bases: TGTGCCAGCAGCAAAAACACCGGGGAGCTGTTTTTT. Translated: CASSKNTGELFF.

This clone was detected a few times. At one of its ends the junction is not consistent with the germline gene, which may arise from a read error. The CDR3 reads CASITQGIGGYTF. CDR3 sequence (DNA): TGCGCCAGCATCACACAGGGAATCGGAGGCTACACCTTC. The chain carries TRBV6-1 and TRBJ1-2; D might be TRBD1 (6 bases). Germline assignment: CDR1 MNHNS and CDR2 SASEGT. There are 13 residues in the CDR3.

The V and J genes are TRBV24-1 and TRBJ2-2; D is tentatively TRBD1 or TRBD2 (6 bases each). The V gene's germline CDR1 is KGHDR and CDR2 SFDVKD. The CDR3 extends over 15 amino acids. V lost 7 bases and J lost 6, with 17 bases in between. CDR3 coding DNA: TGTGCCACCAGCGAACGGGGGCTGGGCGCCGGGGAGCTGTTTTTT. Translating gives CATSERGLGAGELFF.

This clone has ten or more counts. The chain joins TRBV12-3 or TRBV12-4 to TRBJ1-4; D not certain. CDR3 length: 15 amino acids. Trimming removed 3 bases from V and 3 bases from J, with 11 bases in between. The CDR3 region has the DNA TGTGCCAGCAGTTTTCAAGGGCTACCTAATGAAAAACTGTTTTTT. Its protein is CASSFQGLPNEKLFF.

The chain is built from TRBV28 and TRBJ2-7, with a possible D match to TRBD1 (6 bases). Germline CDR1 MDHEN, CDR2 SYDVKM. CDR3 size: 12 residues. V shed 8 bases and J shed 2 bases, with 10 bases lying between them. The CDR3 region has the DNA TGTGCCAGCTCCCCAGGGGCCTACGAGCAGTACTTC. It yields the protein CASSPGAYEQYF.

This clone was counted ten times or more. The rearrangement uses TRBV19 and TRBJ1-4; 10 positions agree with TRBD1. The CDR3 spans 13 residues. The V and J ends lost 7 bases and 7 bases, in that order; junction bases with no gene match: 3. Germline values: CDR1 LNHDA, CDR2 SQIVND (reference sequence). The CDR3 DNA is TGTGCCAGTACCGGACAGGGGGGTGAAAAACTGTTTTTT. Translating gives CASTGQGGEKLFF.

This clone has more than one count but fewer than ten. The rearrangement joins TRBV6-5 to TRBJ2-1; 8 nucleotides match TRBD2. The CDR3 runs 15 residues. V lost 2 bases, J lost 6 bases, and 6 bases stayed unmatched. The V gene's germline CDR1 is MNHEY and CDR2 SVGAGI. The CDR3 nucleotides read TGTGCCAGCAGTTACCCGGGACTAGATGGCAATGAGCAGTTCTTC. It specifies CASSYPGLDGNEQFF.

This clone was detected ten times or more. This chain links TRBV3-1 with TRBJ2-1; D gene ambiguous. The CDR3 is 14 amino acids. Germline lookup yields CDR1 LGHDT and CDR2 YNNKEL (reference sequence). V was cut by 0 bases and J by 3 bases, with 6 bases left in between. The CDR3 loop reads CASSQDIGYNEQFF. In nucleotides, the CDR3 is TGTGCCAGCAGCCAAGATATCGGCTACAATGAGCAGTTCTTC.

In its sample, this clone was seen many times. The rearrangement joins TRBV20-1 to TRBJ2-2; D perhaps matches TRBD2 (5 bases). The CDR3 loop spans 14 amino acids. Germline-derived CDR1 and CDR2 are DFQATT and SNEGSKA (reference sequence). V lost 2 bases and J 5 bases, leaving 12 bases between the germline ends. This chain's CDR3 is CSARMGSGTGELFF. The CDR3 DNA reads TGCAGTGCTAGAATGGGTTCGGGAACCGGGGAGCTGTTTTTT.

The table lists this clone with many counts. The CDR3 region is CSVRFQGNQPQHF. The DNA for the CDR3 is TGCAGCGTCCGCTTCCAGGGCAATCAGCCCCAGCATTTT. The chain recombines TRBV29-1 with TRBJ1-5; no clear D. V lost 6 bases, J lost 2 bases, and 11 bases lay in between. Germline-derived CDR1 and CDR2 are SQVTM and ANQGSEA. This CDR3 has 13 residues.

This clone was observed many times. The genes are TRBV5-6 and TRBJ2-3; possibly TRBD1 for D (6 bases). The V gene's germline CDR1 is SGHDT and CDR2 YYEEEE. Trimming took off 0 bases at V and 4 bases at J, with 12 bases between the two ends. The CDR3 length is 15 residues. CDR3 amino acids: CASSLEQGAPDTQYF. For the CDR3, the DNA is TGTGCCAGCAGCTTGGAACAGGGAGCGCCAGATACGCAGTATTTT.

As regards this clone: This sequence may be a read error, since a much larger clone differs from it by one base. This sample also contains other DNA sequences that code for the same CDR3. The chain employs TRBV4-1 and TRBJ2-7; 9 bases align to TRBD2. Germline CDR1 reads MGHRA; CDR2 reads YSYEKL. The CDR3 runs 14 residues. CDR3 protein: CASSQLAGPYEQYF. As DNA, the CDR3 is TGCGCCAGCAGCCAACTAGCGGGACCCTACGAGCAATACTTC.

V usage is TRBV10-3 and J usage is TRBJ2-7; 10 nucleotides line up with TRBD2. This CDR3 comprises 14 residues. Germline V gene sequence: CDR1 ENHRY, CDR2 SYGVKD. CDR3 protein: CTVSLAGATYEQYF. In nucleotides, the CDR3 is TGTACCGTCAGCCTAGCGGGGGCAACCTACGAGCAGTACTTC.

Worth noting for this clone: Since a much larger clone is just one base distant, this may be a read error. This rearrangement joins TRBV4-2 to TRBJ2-1, with D perhaps TRBD1 or TRBD2 (5 bases each). The germline gives CDR1 LGHNA, CDR2 YNFKEQ. Trimming pared 0 bases from V and 6 bases from J, leaving 21 bases between. The length of the CDR3 is 18 residues. In DNA form, the CDR3 reads TGTGCCAGCAGCCAAGACCACACCCCGGGACGAGGCTCCAATGAGCAGTTCTTC. This codes for CASSQDHTPGRGSNEQFF.

This clone was observed a handful of times. This may be a read error: a much more frequent sequence differs by one nucleotide. The chain employs TRBV7-2 and TRBJ2-3; D not certain. The germline gives CDR1 SGHTA, CDR2 FQGNSA. The V gene lost 4 bases and the J gene lost 2 bases, with 4 bases spanning the gap. CDR3 length: 12 amino acids. CDR3 nucleotide sequence: TGTGCCAGCAGCTACCTCACAGATACGCAGTATTTT. This translates into CASSYLTDTQYF.

This clone has at least ten counts. The rearrangement joins TRBV9 to TRBJ2-3; D is ambiguous. CDR1 SGDLS and CDR2 YYNGEE come from the germline V gene. With 1 base removed from V and 2 bases from J, the gap between germline ends came to 11 bases. The CDR3 length is 15 residues. Here the CDR3 reads CASSVSNQPTDTQYF. The CDR3, as DNA: TGTGCCAGCAGCGTAAGTAACCAGCCCACAGATACGCAGTATTTT.

This clone was counted many times. The chain links TRBV27 to TRBJ1-5; no reliable D call. V was shortened by 3 bases and J by 6 bases, with 9 bases between the two germline ends. CDR1 and CDR2 from the germline V gene are MNHEY and SMNVEV (reference sequence). The CDR3 loop spans 13 amino acids. The chain's CDR3 is CASSFYVAQPQHF. Here the CDR3 DNA reads TGTGCCAGCAGTTTTTATGTTGCTCAGCCCCAGCATTTT.

This clone was recorded a few times. The chain is built from TRBV10-3 and TRBJ2-7; D gene unclear. Germline CDR1 ENHRY, CDR2 SYGVKD. This CDR3 has 13 amino acids. Trimming removed 10 bases at V and 2 bases at J, with 15 bases between. The CDR3 sequence is CATPSLVPYEQYF. In DNA, the CDR3 is TGTGCCACGCCATCCCTTGTGCCCTACGAGCAGTACTTC.

Note on this clone: This may be a read error: a much more frequent sequence differs by one nucleotide. This CDR3 fails to terminate in the conserved phenylalanine or tryptophan, so it likely reflects a read error. This chain connects TRBV5-5 to TRBJ2-5; possible D gene TRBD2, 5 bases. The CDR3 is made up of 14 amino acids. Trimming took 1 base from V and 1 from J, leaving 8 bases between them. Germline CDR1 SGHKS, CDR2 YYEKEE (reference sequence). This CDR3 reads CASSLMSGQETQYS. The CDR3 DNA is TGTGCCAGCAGCTTGATGAGCGGCCAAGAGACCCAGTACTCC.

This clone has only one observation. An end of the junction does not agree with germline; a read error may underlie this. The V gene is TRBV15, the J gene TRBJ2-7, with D perhaps matching TRBD2 (5 bases). Germline V gene sequence: CDR1 LNHNV, CDR2 YYDKDF (reference sequence). The CDR3 loop spans 13 amino acids. The CDR3 DNA sequence: TGTGCCACCAGCAGCCACACTAGGACTGAGCAGGACTTC. Translating it yields CATSSHTRTEQDF.

On this clone itself: A clone one base away is much larger, so this may be a read error. The DNA of the CDR3 is TGCGCCAGCAGCCAAGATATTGCGTACGAGCAGTACTTC. It translates to CASSQDIAYEQYF. The chain uses TRBV4-1 and TRBJ2-7; D gene ambiguous. Germline V lookup: CDR1 MGHRA, CDR2 YSYEKL. Between the trimmed V and J ends, which lost 0 bases and 4 bases, there was a span of 7 bases. This CDR3 comprises 13 residues.